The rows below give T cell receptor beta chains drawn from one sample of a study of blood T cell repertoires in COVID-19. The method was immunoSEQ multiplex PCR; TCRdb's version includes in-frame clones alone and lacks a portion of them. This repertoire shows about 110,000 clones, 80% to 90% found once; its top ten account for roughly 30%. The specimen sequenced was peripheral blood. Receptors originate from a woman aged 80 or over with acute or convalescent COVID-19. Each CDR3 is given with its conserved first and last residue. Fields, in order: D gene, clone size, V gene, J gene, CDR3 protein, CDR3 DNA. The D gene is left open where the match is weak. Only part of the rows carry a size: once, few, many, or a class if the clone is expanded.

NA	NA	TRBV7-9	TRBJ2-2	CASSLALAGGELFF	TGTGCCAGCAGCTTAGCGCTAGCCGGCGGGGAGCTGTTTTTT
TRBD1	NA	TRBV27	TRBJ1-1	CASSFSDRGGTEAFF	TGTGCCAGCAGTTTCTCTGACAGGGGCGGCACTGAAGCTTTCTTT
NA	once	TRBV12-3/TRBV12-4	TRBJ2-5	CASSPEETQYF	TGTGCCAGCAGTCCGGAAGAGACCCAGTACTTC
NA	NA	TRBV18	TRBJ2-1	CASSPRGGGYNEQFF	TGTGCCAGCTCACCCCGGGGAGGGGGGTACAATGAGCAGTTCTTC
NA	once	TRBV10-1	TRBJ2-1	CASSDFRTGTMGTNEQFF	TGCGCCAGCAGTGATTTCCGGACCGGGACAATGGGTACGAATGAGCAGTTCTTC
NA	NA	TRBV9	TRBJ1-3	CASSVDISGNTIYF	TGTGCCAGCAGCGTCGACATTTCTGGAAACACCATATATTTT
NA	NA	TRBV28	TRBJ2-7	CASSPHPTGTFEQYF	TGTGCCAGCAGTCCCCACCCGACAGGTACGTTCGAGCAGTACTTC
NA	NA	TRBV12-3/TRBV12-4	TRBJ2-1	CASSSRGDEQFF	TGTGCCAGCAGTTCTCGGGGTGATGAGCAGTTCTTC
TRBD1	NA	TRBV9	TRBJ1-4	CASSVGGTVYEKLFF	TGTGCCAGCAGCGTAGGTGGGACAGTATATGAAAAACTGTTTTTT
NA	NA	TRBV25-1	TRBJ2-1	CASSAYNEQFF	TGTGCCAGCAGTGCGTACAATGAGCAGTTCTTC
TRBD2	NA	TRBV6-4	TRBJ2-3	CASSDQGGTDTQYF	TGTGCCAGCAGTGACCAGGGAGGGACAGATACGCAGTATTTT
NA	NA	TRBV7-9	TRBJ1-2	CASTEGALENYTF	TGTGCCAGCACGGAGGGCGCTCTGGAGAACTACACCTTC
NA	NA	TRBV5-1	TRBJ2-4	CASSLGGEVGKNIQYF	TGCGCCAGCAGCCTCGGAGGGGAAGTCGGCAAAAACATTCAGTACTTC
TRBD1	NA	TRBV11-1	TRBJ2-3	CASSLSGTGGYDTQYF	TGTGCCAGCAGCTTATCCGGGACAGGGGGCTACGATACGCAGTATTTT
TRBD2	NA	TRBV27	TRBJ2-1	CASSLLTSGGAYIYNEQFF	TGTGCCAGCAGTTTGCTGACTAGCGGGGGGGCTTATATCTACAATGAGCAGTTCTTC
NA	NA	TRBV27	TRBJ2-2	CASRGAGAGELFF	TGTGCCAGCCGGGGGGCGGGGGCCGGGGAGCTGTTTTTT
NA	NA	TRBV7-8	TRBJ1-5	CASSIGATTNQPQHF	TGTGCCAGCAGCATAGGGGCTACGACGAATCAGCCCCAGCATTTT
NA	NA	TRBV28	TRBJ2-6	CASSLAGLLGANVLTF	TGTGCCAGCAGTTTGGCAGGGCTACTTGGGGCCAACGTCCTGACTTTC
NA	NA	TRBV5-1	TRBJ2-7	CASRGTGLYEQYF	TGCGCCAGCAGAGGAACAGGGCTCTACGAGCAGTACTTC
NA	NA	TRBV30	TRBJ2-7	CAWSDWAEQYF	TGTGCCTGGAGTGATTGGGCTGAGCAGTACTTC
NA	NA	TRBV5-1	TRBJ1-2	CASSLAGESYGYTF	TGCGCCAGCAGCTTAGCGGGCGAAAGCTATGGCTACACCTTC
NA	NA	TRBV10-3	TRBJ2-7	CAITAGLNYEQYF	TGTGCCATCACGGCAGGCCTAAACTACGAGCAGTACTTC
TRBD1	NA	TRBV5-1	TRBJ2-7	CASRGDRSYEQYF	TGCGCCAGCAGAGGGGACAGATCCTACGAGCAGTACTTC
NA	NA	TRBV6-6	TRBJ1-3	CASSYAGDSGNTIYF	TGTGCCAGCAGTTACGCAGGGGATTCTGGAAACACCATATATTTT
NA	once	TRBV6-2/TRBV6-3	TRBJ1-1	CASSFFSSNTEAFF	TGTGCCAGCAGTTTTTTTTCGTCGAACACTGAAGCTTTCTTT
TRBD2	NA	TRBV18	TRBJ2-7	CASSPPLAGGIYEQYF	TGTGCCAGCTCACCACCGCTAGCGGGGGGCATATACGAGCAGTACTTC
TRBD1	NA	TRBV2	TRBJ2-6	CASSSTGALMAF	TGTGCCAGCAGCAGCACAGGGGCCCTCATGGCTTTC
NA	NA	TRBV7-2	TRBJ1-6	CASSLSDSYNSPLHF	TGTGCCAGCAGCTTATCGGACAGCTATAATTCACCCCTCCACTTT
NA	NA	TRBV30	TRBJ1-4	CAWSGVVGEKLFF	TGTGCCTGGTCGGGAGTTGTCGGCGAAAAACTGTTTTTT
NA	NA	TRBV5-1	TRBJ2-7	CASSFEASYEQYF	TGCGCCAGCAGCTTTGAGGCCTCCTACGAGCAGTACTTC
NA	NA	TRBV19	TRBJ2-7	CASSIGRGWEQYF	TGTGCCAGTAGTATAGGCAGGGGATGGGAGCAGTACTTC
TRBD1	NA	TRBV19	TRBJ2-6	CASSIRPRGQGANVLTF	TGTGCCAGTAGTATAAGACCCAGGGGGCAAGGGGCCAACGTCCTGACTTTC
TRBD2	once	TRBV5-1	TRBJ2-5	CASSLTAGAQETQYF	TGCGCCAGCAGCTTAACAGCGGGGGCCCAAGAGACCCAGTACTTC
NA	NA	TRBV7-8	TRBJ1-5	CASSLVRRNQPQHF	TGTGCCAGCAGCTTAGTACGGCGGAATCAGCCCCAGCATTTT
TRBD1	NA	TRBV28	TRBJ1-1	CASSGGQGGEAFF	TGTGCCAGCAGTGGGGGACAGGGTGGGGAAGCTTTCTTT
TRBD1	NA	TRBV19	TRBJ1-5	CASSIVTGGSQPQHF	TGTGCCAGTAGTATTGTGACAGGGGGCAGTCAGCCCCAGCATTTT
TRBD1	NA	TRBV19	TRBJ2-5	CASSMGQGLQETQYF	TGTGCCAGTAGTATGGGACAGGGGCTCCAAGAGACCCAGTACTTC
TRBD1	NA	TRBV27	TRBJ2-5	CASSPGTGEARETQYF	TGTGCCAGCAGTCCGGGGACAGGGGAGGCGCGGGAGACCCAGTACTTC
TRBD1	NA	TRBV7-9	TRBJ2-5	CASSIGTGLGETQYF	TGTGCCAGCAGCATAGGGACAGGGCTGGGAGAGACCCAGTACTTC
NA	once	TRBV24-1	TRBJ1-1	CATRGATNTEAFF	TGTGCCACCAGGGGAGCCACGAACACTGAAGCTTTCTTT
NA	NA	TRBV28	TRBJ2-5	CASRLGGQETQYF	TGTGCCAGCAGATTGGGGGGCCAAGAGACCCAGTACTTC
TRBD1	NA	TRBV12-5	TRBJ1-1	CASAITGGGTEAFF	TGTGCTAGTGCCATTACAGGGGGTGGAACTGAAGCTTTCTTT
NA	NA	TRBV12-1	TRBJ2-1	CASSFAASGRNNEQFF	TGTGCCAGCAGCTTTGCGGCTAGCGGGCGAAACAATGAGCAGTTCTTC
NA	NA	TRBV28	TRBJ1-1	CASSWGLMNTEAFF	TGTGCCAGCAGTTGGGGACTGATGAACACTGAAGCTTTCTTT
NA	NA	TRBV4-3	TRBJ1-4	CASSQDWFPGTNEKLFF	TGCGCCAGCAGCCAAGATTGGTTTCCAGGCACTAATGAAAAACTGTTTTTT
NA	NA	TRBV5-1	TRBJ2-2	CASSLGRDFAYTGELFF	TGCGCCAGCAGCTTGGGGCGGGACTTCGCATACACCGGGGAGCTGTTTTTT
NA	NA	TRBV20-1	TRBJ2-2	CSAYFTGELFF	TGCAGTGCTTATTTCACCGGGGAGCTGTTTTTT
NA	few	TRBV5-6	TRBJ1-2	CASSLVQVPGYTF	TGTGCCAGCAGCTTGGTCCAGGTGCCTGGCTACACCTTC
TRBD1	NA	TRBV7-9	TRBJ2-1	CASSSATGQGIF	TGTGCCAGCAGTTCAGCTACGGGACAGGGGATCTTC
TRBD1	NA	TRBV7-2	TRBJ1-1	CASSSKLGQPMNTEAFF	TGTGCCAGCAGCTCGAAACTGGGACAGCCGATGAACACTGAAGCTTTCTTT
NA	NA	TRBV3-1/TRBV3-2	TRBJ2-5	CASSQVLLETQYF	TGTGCCAGCAGCCAAGTTCTTTTGGAGACCCAGTACTTC
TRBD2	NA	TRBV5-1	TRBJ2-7	CASSPWGLAGASYEQYF	TGCGCCAGCAGTCCCTGGGGACTAGCGGGGGCCTCCTACGAGCAGTACTTC
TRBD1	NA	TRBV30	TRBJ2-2	CAWIRDSYTGELFF	TGTGCCTGGATCCGGGACAGCTACACCGGGGAGCTGTTTTTT
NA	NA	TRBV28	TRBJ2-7	CASSLGRGYEQYF	TGTGCCAGCAGTTTGGGCAGGGGCTACGAGCAGTACTTC
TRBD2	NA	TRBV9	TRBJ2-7	CASSTGLAAAEQYF	TGTGCCAGCAGCACGGGACTAGCGGCCGCCGAGCAGTACTTC
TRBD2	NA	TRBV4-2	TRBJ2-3	CASSQGLAGGQDTQYF	TGTGCCAGCAGCCAAGGACTAGCGGGGGGGCAAGATACGCAGTATTTT
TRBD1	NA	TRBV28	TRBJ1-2	CASTLQGEGYTF	TGTGCCAGCACCCTCCAGGGGGAAGGCTACACCTTC